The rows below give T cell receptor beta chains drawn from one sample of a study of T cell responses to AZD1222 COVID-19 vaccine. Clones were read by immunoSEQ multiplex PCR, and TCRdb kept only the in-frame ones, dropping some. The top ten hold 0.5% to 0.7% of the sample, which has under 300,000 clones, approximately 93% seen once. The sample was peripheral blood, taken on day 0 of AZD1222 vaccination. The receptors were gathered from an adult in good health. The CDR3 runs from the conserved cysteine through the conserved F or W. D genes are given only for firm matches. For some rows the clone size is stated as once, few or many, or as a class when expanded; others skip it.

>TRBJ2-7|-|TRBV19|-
TGTGCCAGTAGCATCGTTCCGGACTCAGTCTACGAGCAGTACTTC
CASSIVPDSVYEQYF
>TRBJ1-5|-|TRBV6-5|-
TGTGCCAGTGCCGGACAAAATAGCAATCAGCCCCAGCATTTT
CASAGQNSNQPQHF
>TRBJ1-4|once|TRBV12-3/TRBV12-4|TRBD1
TGTGCCAGCAGTTTAGGGACAGGGGCAAAACTGTTTTTT
CASSLGTGAKLFF
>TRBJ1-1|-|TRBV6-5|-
TGTGCCAGCAGTACCCAGGGAAGGATCTCTGAAGCTTTCTTT
CASSTQGRISEAFF
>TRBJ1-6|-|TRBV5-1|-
TGCGCCAGCAGCCGATGGGCGGATAATTCACCCCTCCACTTT
CASSRWADNSPLHF
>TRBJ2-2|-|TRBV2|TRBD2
TGTGCCAGCAGTGAAGAAGAAGCGGGAGGAACCGGGGAGCTGTTTTTT
CASSEEEAGGTGELFF
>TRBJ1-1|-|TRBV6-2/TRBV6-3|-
TGTGCCAGCAGTTTGGCCAGGTGGAACACTGAAGCTTTCTTT
CASSLARWNTEAFF
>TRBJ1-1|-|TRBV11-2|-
TGTGCCAGCAGCTTAGGCAGGGCAGAAGCTTTCTTT
CASSLGRAEAFF
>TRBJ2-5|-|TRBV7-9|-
TGTGCCAGCAGCTTAATAAACGGGGAAGAGACCCAGTACTTC
CASSLINGEETQYF
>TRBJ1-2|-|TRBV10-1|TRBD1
TGCGCCAGCAGTGCAGGAGTGGACAGGCACGGCTACACCTTC
CASSAGVDRHGYTF
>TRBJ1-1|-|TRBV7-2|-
TGTGCCAGCAGCTTGGGGCAGACCTACACTGAAGCTTTCTTT
CASSLGQTYTEAFF
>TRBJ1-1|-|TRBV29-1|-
TGCAGCGTTGAAAAGGCGGACACTGAAGCTTTCTTT
CSVEKADTEAFF
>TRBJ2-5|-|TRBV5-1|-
TGCGCCAGCAGCCGGACCGATAGGACAAGACAAGAGACCCAGTACTTC
CASSRTDRTRQETQYF
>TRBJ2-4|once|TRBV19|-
TGTGCCAGTAGTGGGGGAGTCAAAAACATTCAGTACTTC
CASSGGVKNIQYF
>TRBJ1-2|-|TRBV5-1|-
TGCGCCAGCAGCTTGGATGCGGGGGGCTACACCTTC
CASSLDAGGYTF
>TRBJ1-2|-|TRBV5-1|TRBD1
TGCGCCAGCAGCTTGGGGGACAGGGAGATTGGCTACACCTTC
CASSLGDREIGYTF
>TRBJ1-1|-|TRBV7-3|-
TGTGCCAGCAGCCCATCCGCCGGAGGCACTGAAGCTTTCTTT
CASSPSAGGTEAFF
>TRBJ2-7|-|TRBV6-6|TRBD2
TGTGCCAGCCGAGGACTAGCGGGCGAATACGAGCAGTACTTC
CASRGLAGEYEQYF
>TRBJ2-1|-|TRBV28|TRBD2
TGTGCCAGCAGTCCCACCGGGACTAGCCTTTCGAATGAGCAGTTCTTC
CASSPTGTSLSNEQFF
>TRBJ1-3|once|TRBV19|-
TGTGCCAGTAGTATATCGACATGGGGAACTGGAAACACCATATATTTT
CASSISTWGTGNTIYF
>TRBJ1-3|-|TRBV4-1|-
TGCGCCAGCAGGACACAGGCCGGCTCTGGAAACACCATATATTTT
CASRTQAGSGNTIYF
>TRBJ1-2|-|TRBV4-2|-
TGTGCCAGCAGCCAAGATGGGGTAATCGGCTACACCTTC
CASSQDGVIGYTF
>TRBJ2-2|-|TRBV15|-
TGTGCCACCAGCAGAGAGCAGACCACCGGGGAGCTGTTTTTT
CATSREQTTGELFF
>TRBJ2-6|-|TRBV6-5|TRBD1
TGTGCCAGCAGGGACAGGGGGCTTCACAACGTCCTGACTTTC
CASRDRGLHNVLTF
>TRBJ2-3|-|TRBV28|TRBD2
TGTGCCAGCAGTTTTCTCCTGCGGGGGGACACAGATACGCAGTATTTT
CASSFLLRGDTDTQYF
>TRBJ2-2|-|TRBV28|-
TGTGCCAGCAGTTCATGGGACACAATCACCGGGGAGCTGTTTTTT
CASSSWDTITGELFF
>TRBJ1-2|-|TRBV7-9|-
TGTGCCAGCAGCTTAGAAGAGTATGGCTACACCTTC
CASSLEEYGYTF
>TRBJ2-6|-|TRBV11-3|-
TGTGCCAGCAGTTTATCCCGGGGGGCCAACGTCCTGACTTTC
CASSLSRGANVLTF